The source of this T cell receptor (beta chain) is a study of blood T cell repertoires in COVID-19 (dated by TCRdb to 2020 to 2022). About the investigation overall: The collaborator samples originated in the United States, Italy and Spain and spanned the acute and convalescent phases of COVID-19. Where available, HLA class I and class II types were obtained from metadata supplied by the sample provider rather than from assay-based typing. Deeply sampled blood TCRbeta repertoires from subjects exposed to, actively infected with, or recovered from COVID-19 were included in the dataset. The sample metadata nearly always contained a de-identified subject ID, COVID-19 status, age in years and sex. The samples were drawn from the first 160 participants of the ongoing ImmuneRACE study and from 1,254 subjects provided by 6 global collaborators. The prospective study material was composed of cDNA or gDNA derived from T cells, B-cell-depleted T cells, or PBMCs. The repertoires were released in a freely available public database intended as a resource for research on the immune response to SARS-CoV-2.

Trimming takes 5 bases from V and 2 bases from J, and the germline ends sit 6 bases apart. CDR1 and CDR2, per the germline V gene (reference sequence), are MNHNY and SVGAGI. The CDR3 starts with the cysteine, ends with the phenylalanine, and has 12 residues. Only the CDR3 portion is preserved as DNA: 36 bases, with reading frame beginning at the first base. TCRbeta CDR3 regions were amplified from genomic DNA by means of the immunoSEQ Assay, a bias-controlled multiplex PCR. Under the source paper's analysis protocol: The number of nucleated cells in each sample was estimated by amplification of reference gene primers within the assay. To quantify the absolute abundance of each unique TCRbeta CDR3 rearrangement, sequence reads were collapsed and filtered. For each sample, productive Simpson clonality was calculated by taking the square root of Simpson's diversity index across productive rearrangements. Not all clones reach the TCRdb copy of this immuneACCESS table, which keeps in-frame sequences only. Checked studies attribute under half of the gap to unresolved V genes and leave the rest unexplained. From that table come the V and J calls and clone size; the DNA was used to work out D and trimming. The sample has around 140,000 clones on record, under 90% of them singletons. The top ten clones comprise 3.5% to 4% of the sample.

On this clone itself: There is no known antigen for this receptor. Base qualities were left out, and no much larger clone turns up one base away.

A second Seattle source provided samples from volunteer blood donors who had recovered from COVID-19. Collaborating institutions collected whole blood in K2EDTA tubes following their own protocols. Collaborator samples were shipped for TCRbeta analysis as frozen whole blood, isolated PBMCs, or DNA extracted from either sample type. Study-level results and caveats: The amount of clinical and demographic metadata varied by source and participant and was provided uncurated.

The rearrangement combines TRBV6-6 with TRBJ1-1, with the D gene uncertain. The clonotype was recovered from a man between 65 and 85 years old who had recovered from COVID-19. Input material: peripheral blood. Here is the DNA: TGTGCCAGCAGTCCCATTAACACTGAAGCTTTCTTT. Its protein product is CASSPINTEAFF.